The sequence of this TCR beta chain was determined in a study of cytomegalovirus exposure and HLA in healthy donors. Findings and caveats of the study: The study labeled more than 150 TCR beta chains cytomegalovirus-associated.

The table came from immunoSEQ multiplex PCR; TCRdb's copy has only in-frame clones and leaves some out. The table shows about 170,000 clones, with roughly 89% occurring only once. The V and J ends lost 5 bases and 2 bases, in that order; junction bases with no gene match: 6. Germline V CDR1 and CDR2: SEHNR, FQNEAQ (reference sequence). CDR3 size: 15 residues. Note on this clone: What it recognizes is unknown.

The chain joins TRBV7-9 to TRBJ2-3, with 8 bases fitting TRBD1. The source material was PBMCs. The clonotype was recovered from a young man in good health and CMV-seropositive. The CDR3 DNA is TGTGCCAGCAGCCCCGGACAGGGCCACACAGATACGCAGTATTTT. Its protein is CASSPGQGHTDTQYF.